A selection of T cell receptor beta chains follows, all from one sample in a study of Ad26.COV2.S vaccination and SARS-CoV-2 variants. Only in-frame clones appear in the TCRdb table, and some are missing; sequencing was by immunoSEQ multiplex PCR. Here the sample spans about 480,000 clones, about 83% being singletons. The specimen was peripheral blood, collected in a trial of Ad26.COV2.S vaccine versus placebo. These receptors all come from a person aged 18-60 years who received the Ad26.COV2.S COVID-19 vaccine or a placebo. The CDR3 runs from the conserved cysteine through the conserved F or W. A D gene is named only where the DNA matches it firmly. Only part of the rows carry a size: once, few, many, or a class if the clone is expanded.

v_gene	len	d_gene	j_gene	abundance	CDR3nt	CDR3aa
TRBV18	16	-	TRBJ2-3	-	TGTGCCAGCTCACCCGCGGTCGGGAGCGGTACAGATACGCAGTATTTT	CASSPAVGSGTDTQYF
TRBV6-2/TRBV6-3	14	-	TRBJ2-1	-	TGTGCCAGCAGTTATGAAGACTCCTACAATGAGCAGTTCTTC	CASSYEDSYNEQFF
TRBV4-3	14	-	TRBJ2-2	-	TGCGCCAGCAGCCTAGCCCCCGGGACCGGGGAGCTGTTTTTT	CASSLAPGTGELFF
TRBV4-3	15	-	TRBJ1-5	-	TGCGCCAGCAGCCAAGAAAAGGGACGAAGGCAGCCCCAGCATTTT	CASSQEKGRRQPQHF
TRBV7-2	15	-	TRBJ1-4	-	TGTGCCAGCAGCTTAGTGGGTGGGACTAATGAAAAACTGTTTTTT	CASSLVGGTNEKLFF
TRBV7-7	17	TRBD2	TRBJ2-1	-	TGTGCTAGCAGCTTATCGCCCGGGGTAGCGGGTAACAATGAGCAGTTCTTC	CASSLSPGVAGNNEQFF
TRBV4-2	15	TRBD2	TRBJ2-7	-	TGTGCCAGCTCGGGGACTAGCAGGGGGTCGGCCGAGCAGTACTTC	CASSGTSRGSAEQYF
TRBV19	14	TRBD1	TRBJ1-1	-	TGTGCCAGTAGGGAGGGACAGAAGACGGGAGGAGCTTTCTTT	CASREGQKTGGAFF
TRBV9	14	TRBD1	TRBJ1-6	-	TGTGCCAGCAGCGTAACAGGGGATAATTCACCCCTCCACTTT	CASSVTGDNSPLHF
TRBV9	16	TRBD2	TRBJ2-1	once	TGTGCCAGCAGCGTGGGGGTTCTGGCGGGAGACAATGAGCAGTTCTTC	CASSVGVLAGDNEQFF
TRBV2	16	-	TRBJ2-3	few	TGTGCCAGCAGTTCCCTTCTCCAGCGTAGCGAAGATACGCAGTATTTT	CASSSLLQRSEDTQYF
TRBV12-3/TRBV12-4	12	-	TRBJ1-1	-	TGTGCCAGCAGTCCTCAGAACACTGAAGCTTTCTTT	CASSPQNTEAFF
TRBV7-2	15	TRBD1	TRBJ2-1	-	TGTGCCAGCAGCCGGGACAGGGGAATTAACAATGAGCAGTTCTTC	CASSRDRGINNEQFF
TRBV10-2	15	TRBD1	TRBJ1-4	-	TGCGCCAGCAGTGACGGGGACAGGAGAGGTGAAAAACTGTTTTTT	CASSDGDRRGEKLFF
TRBV6-5	11	-	TRBJ1-1	-	TGTGCCTCCAGAGAGAACACTGAAGCTTTCTTT	CASRENTEAFF
TRBV19	14	-	TRBJ1-4	-	TGTGCCAGTAGTATAGGCCACGGGGGCGAAAAACTGTTTTTT	CASSIGHGGEKLFF
TRBV13	17	-	TRBJ1-3	-	TGTGCCAGCAGCTCGCGACAGGAACCGAGCTTAGGAAACACCATATATTTT	CASSSRQEPSLGNTIYF
TRBV21-1	18	-	TRBJ2-2	-	TGTGCCAGCAGCAAAGTCCCGACTAGCGGGAACGGCACCGGGGAGCTGTTTTTT	CASSKVPTSGNGTGELFF
TRBV7-8	14	TRBD1	TRBJ1-1	few	TGTGCCAGCAGCCCAGGGACAGCGAACACTGAAGCTTTCTTT	CASSPGTANTEAFF
TRBV7-3	14	-	TRBJ1-2	few	TGTGCCAGCAGCTTAGGGATCCGCCGGGGTAACTACACCTTC	CASSLGIRRGNYTF
TRBV19	14	TRBD1	TRBJ2-1	-	TGTGCCAGTAGTGGACAGGGCTTTGTCAATGAGCAGTTCTTC	CASSGQGFVNEQFF
TRBV20-1	11	-	TRBJ2-1	-	TGCAGTGCTGGGTCGGCCAATGAGCAGTTCTTC	CSAGSANEQFF
TRBV20-1	10	-	TRBJ2-7	-	TGCAGTCCCGGGGTTGCCGGGGGGTACTTC	CSPGVAGGYF
TRBV2	14	TRBD1	TRBJ2-1	-	TGTGCCAGCAGTAATCGACAGGGGTACAATGAGCAGTTCTTC	CASSNRQGYNEQFF
TRBV2	13	-	TRBJ1-1	-	TGTGCCAGCAACTCAGGGGAGAGGACTGAAGCTTTCTTT	CASNSGERTEAFF
TRBV6-4	17	-	TRBJ1-1	-	TGTGCCAGCAGTGACTCGGGGGGCACATCCGGGAGCACTGAAGCTTTCTTT	CASSDSGGTSGSTEAFF
TRBV28	13	-	TRBJ2-1	-	TGTGCCAGCAGTTCAAGGGCCTCCAATGAGCAGTTCTTC	CASSSRASNEQFF
TRBV28	11	-	TRBJ2-1	-	TGTGCCAGCACAAGCGAAAATGAGCAGTTCTTC	CASTSENEQFF
TRBV5-1	15	TRBD2	TRBJ2-1	-	TGCGCCAGCAGCTTGGCCCTAGCGGGTTCTAATGAGCAGTTCTTC	CASSLALAGSNEQFF
TRBV10-3	16	TRBD1	TRBJ2-3	-	TGTGCCATCAGTGACCTAACAGGGGCGGCGGCAGATACGCAGTATTTT	CAISDLTGAAADTQYF
TRBV4-2	13	TRBD2	TRBJ2-3	-	TGTGCCTCCGGACTAGCGGATACAGATACGCAGTATTTT	CASGLADTDTQYF
TRBV19	15	-	TRBJ1-3	-	TGTGCCAGTAGTTCGGACATTCACTCTGGAAACACCATATATTTT	CASSSDIHSGNTIYF